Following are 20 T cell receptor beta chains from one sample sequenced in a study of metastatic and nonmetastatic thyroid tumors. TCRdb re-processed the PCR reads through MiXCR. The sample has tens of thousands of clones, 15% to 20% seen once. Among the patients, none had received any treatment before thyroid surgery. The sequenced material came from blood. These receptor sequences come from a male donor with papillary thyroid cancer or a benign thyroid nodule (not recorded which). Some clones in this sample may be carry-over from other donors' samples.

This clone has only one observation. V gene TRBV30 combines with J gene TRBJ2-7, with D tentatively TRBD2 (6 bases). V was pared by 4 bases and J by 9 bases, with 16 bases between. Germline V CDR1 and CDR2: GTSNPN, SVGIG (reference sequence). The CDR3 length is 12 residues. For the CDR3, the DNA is TGTGCCTGGAACCCTAACGGGAGTCCGCAGTACTTC. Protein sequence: CAWNPNGSPQYF.

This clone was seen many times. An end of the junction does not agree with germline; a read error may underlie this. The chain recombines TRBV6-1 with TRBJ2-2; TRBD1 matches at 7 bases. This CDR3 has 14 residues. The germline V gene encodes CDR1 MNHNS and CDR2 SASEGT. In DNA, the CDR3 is TGTGCCAGCACATACAGAGGGATATTCCGGGACAGCTATTTT. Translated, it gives CASTYRGIFRDSYF.

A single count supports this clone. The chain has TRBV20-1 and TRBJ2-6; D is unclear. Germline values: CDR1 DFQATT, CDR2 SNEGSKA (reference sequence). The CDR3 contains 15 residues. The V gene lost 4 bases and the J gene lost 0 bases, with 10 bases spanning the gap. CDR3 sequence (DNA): TGCAGTGCTAAAGAAGGGCGCTCTGGGGCCAACGTCCTGACTTTC. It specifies CSAKEGRSGANVLTF.

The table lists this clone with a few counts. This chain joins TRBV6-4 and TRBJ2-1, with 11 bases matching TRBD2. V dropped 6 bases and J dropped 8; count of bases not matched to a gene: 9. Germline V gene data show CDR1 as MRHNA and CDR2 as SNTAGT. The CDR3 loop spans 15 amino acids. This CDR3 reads CASRVTSGSGHEQFF. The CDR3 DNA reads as TGTGCCAGCAGGGTAACTAGCGGGAGTGGCCATGAGCAGTTCTTC.

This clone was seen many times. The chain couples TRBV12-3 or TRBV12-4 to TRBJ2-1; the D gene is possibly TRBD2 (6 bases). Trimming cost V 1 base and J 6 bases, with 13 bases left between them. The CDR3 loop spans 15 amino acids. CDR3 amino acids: CASSLGDLTINEQFF. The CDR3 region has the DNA TGTGCCAGCAGTTTAGGGGACTTGACTATCAATGAGCAGTTCTTC.

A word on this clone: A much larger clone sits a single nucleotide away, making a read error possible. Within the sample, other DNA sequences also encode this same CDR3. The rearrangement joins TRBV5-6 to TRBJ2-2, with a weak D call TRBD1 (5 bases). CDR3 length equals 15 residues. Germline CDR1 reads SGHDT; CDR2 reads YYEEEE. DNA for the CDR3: TGTGCCAGCAGTTTGGCCAGGGTGAACACCGGGGAGCTGTTTTTT. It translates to CASSLARVNTGELFF. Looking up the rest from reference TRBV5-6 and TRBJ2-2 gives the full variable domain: DAGVTQSPTHLIKTRGQQVTLRCSPKSGHDTVSWYQQALGQGPQFIFQYYEEEERQRGNFPDRFSGHQFPNYSSELNVNALLLGDSALYLCASSLARVNTGELFFGEGSRLTVL.

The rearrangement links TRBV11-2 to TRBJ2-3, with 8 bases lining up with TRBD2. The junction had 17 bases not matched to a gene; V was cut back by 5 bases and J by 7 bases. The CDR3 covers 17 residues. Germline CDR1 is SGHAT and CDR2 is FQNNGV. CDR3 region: CASSLPSSGILANTQYF. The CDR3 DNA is TGTGCCAGCAGCCTACCTAGTAGCGGGATTTTAGCTAATACGCAGTATTTT.

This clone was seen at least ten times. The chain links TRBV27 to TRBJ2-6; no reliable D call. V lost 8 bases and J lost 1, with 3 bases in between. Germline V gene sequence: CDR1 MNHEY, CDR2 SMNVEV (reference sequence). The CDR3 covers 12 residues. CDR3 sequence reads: CASLSGANVLTF. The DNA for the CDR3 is TGTGCCAGCCTTTCTGGGGCCAACGTCCTGACTTTC. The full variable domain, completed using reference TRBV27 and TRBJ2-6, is EAQVTQNPRYLITVTGKKLTVTCSQNMNHEYMSWYRQDPGLGLRQIYYSMNVEVTDKGDVPEGYKVSRKEKRNFPLILESPSPNQTSLYFCASLSGANVLTFGAGSRLTVL.

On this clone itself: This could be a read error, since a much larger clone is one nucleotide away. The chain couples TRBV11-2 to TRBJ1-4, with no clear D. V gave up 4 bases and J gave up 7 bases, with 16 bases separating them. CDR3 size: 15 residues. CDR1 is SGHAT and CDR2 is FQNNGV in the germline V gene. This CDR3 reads CASSSPSGWSEKLFF. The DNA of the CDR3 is TGTGCCAGCAGCTCCCCCAGCGGGTGGAGTGAAAAACTGTTTTTT. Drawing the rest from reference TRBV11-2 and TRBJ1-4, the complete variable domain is EAGVAQSPRYKIIEKRQSVAFWCNPISGHATLYWYQQILGQGPKLLIQFQNNGVVDDSQLPKDRFSAERLKGVDSTLKIQPAKLEDSAVYLCASSSPSGWSEKLFFGSGTQLSVL.

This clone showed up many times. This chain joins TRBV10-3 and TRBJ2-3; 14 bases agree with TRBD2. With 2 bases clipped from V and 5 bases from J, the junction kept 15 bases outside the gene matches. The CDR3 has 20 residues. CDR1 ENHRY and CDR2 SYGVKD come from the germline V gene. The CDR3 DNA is TGTGCCATCAGTGAGCCAACGACTAGCGGGGGGGCCGGTAACCGAGATACGCAGTATTTT. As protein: CAISEPTTSGGAGNRDTQYF.

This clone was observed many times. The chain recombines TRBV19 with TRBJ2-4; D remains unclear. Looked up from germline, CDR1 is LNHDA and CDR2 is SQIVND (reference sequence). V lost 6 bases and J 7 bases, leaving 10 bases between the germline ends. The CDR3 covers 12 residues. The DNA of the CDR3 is TGTGCCAGTAGCAAAACACCGAACATTCAGTACTTC. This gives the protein CASSKTPNIQYF. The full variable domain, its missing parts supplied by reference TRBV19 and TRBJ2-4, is DGGITQSPKYLFRKEGQNVTLSCEQNLNHDAMYWYRQDPGQGLRLIYYSQIVNDFQKGDIAEGYSVSREKKESFPLTVTSAQKNPTAFYLCASSKTPNIQYFGAGTRLSVL.

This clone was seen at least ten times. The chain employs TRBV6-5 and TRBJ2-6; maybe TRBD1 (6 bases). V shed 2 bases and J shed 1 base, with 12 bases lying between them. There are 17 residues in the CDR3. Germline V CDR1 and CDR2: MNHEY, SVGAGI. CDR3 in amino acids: CASSYAARGSGANVLTF. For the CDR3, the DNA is TGTGCCAGCAGTTACGCAGCCAGGGGATCTGGGGCCAACGTCCTGACTTTC.

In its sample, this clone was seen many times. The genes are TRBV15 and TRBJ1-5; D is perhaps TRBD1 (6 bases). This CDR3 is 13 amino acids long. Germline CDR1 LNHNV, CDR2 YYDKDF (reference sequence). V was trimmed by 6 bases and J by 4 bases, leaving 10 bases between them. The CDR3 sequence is CATRKGGNQPQHF. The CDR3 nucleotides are TGTGCCACCAGGAAAGGGGGTAATCAGCCCCAGCATTTT.

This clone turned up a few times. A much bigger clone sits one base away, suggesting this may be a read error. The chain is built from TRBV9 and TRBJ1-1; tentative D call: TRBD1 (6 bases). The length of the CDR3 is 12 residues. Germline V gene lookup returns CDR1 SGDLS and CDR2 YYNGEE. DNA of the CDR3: TGTTCCAGCCAGGGGCCGGGGACTGAAGCTTTCTTT. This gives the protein CSSQGPGTEAFF.

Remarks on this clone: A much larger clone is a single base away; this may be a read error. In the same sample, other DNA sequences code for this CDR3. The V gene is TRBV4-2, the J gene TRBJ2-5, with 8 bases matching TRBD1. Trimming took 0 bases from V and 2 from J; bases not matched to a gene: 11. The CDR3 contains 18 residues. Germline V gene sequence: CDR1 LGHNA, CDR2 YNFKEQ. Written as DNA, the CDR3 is TGTGCCAGCAGCCAAGACCCAGTTGTCAGGGGGCTTCAAGAGACCCAGTACTTC. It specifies CASSQDPVVRGLQETQYF.

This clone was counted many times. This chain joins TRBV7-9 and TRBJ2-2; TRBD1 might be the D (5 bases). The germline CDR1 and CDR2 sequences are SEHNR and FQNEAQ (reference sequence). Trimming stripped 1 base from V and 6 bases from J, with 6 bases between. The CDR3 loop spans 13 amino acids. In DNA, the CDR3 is TGTGCCAGCAGCTTAGAGGGGCCCGGGGAGCTGTTTTTT. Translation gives CASSLEGPGELFF.

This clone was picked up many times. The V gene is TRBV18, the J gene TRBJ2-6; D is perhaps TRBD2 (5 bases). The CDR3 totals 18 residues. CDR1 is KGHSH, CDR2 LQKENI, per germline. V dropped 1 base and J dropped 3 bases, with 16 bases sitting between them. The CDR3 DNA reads TGTGCCAGCTCACCACTCGACTTTGACGCGGGTGGGGCCAACGTCCTGACTTTC. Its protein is CASSPLDFDAGGANVLTF.

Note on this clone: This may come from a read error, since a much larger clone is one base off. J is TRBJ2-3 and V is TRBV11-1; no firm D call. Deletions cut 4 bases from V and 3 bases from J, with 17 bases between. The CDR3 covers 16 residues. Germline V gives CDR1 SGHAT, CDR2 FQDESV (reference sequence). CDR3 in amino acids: CASSYRVSYQTDTQYF. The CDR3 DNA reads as TGTGCCAGCAGCTACCGGGTGTCCTACCAAACAGATACGCAGTATTTT.

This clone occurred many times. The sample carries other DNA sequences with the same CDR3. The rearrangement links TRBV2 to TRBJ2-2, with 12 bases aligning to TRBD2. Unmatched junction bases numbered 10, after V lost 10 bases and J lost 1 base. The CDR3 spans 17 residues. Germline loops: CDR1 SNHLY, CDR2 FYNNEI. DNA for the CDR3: TGTGCCACCACGACTAGCGGGAGACGCCGGAACACCGGGGAGCTGTTTTTT. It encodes CATTTSGRRRNTGELFF.

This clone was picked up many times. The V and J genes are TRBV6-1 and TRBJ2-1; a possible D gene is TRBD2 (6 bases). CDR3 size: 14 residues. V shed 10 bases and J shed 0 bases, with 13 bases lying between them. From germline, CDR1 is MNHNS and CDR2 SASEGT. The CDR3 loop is CATNSGSSYNEQFF. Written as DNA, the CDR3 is TGTGCCACCAATAGCGGAAGCTCCTACAATGAGCAGTTCTTC.